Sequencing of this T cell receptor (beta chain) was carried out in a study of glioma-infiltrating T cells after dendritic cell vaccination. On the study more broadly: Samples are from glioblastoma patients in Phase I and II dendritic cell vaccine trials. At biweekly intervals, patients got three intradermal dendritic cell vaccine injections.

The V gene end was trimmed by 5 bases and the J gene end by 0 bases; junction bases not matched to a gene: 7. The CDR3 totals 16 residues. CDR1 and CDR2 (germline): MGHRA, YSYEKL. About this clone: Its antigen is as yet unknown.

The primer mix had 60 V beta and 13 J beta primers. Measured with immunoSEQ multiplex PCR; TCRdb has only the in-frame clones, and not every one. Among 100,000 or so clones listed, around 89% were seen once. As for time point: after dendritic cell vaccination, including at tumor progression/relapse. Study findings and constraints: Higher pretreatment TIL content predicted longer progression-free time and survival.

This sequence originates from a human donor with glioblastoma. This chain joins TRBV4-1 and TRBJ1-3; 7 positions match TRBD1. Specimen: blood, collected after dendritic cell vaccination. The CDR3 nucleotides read TGCGCCAGCAGCAATTTACAGGGGAGCTCTGGAAACACCATATATTTT. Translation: CASSNLQGSSGNTIYF.